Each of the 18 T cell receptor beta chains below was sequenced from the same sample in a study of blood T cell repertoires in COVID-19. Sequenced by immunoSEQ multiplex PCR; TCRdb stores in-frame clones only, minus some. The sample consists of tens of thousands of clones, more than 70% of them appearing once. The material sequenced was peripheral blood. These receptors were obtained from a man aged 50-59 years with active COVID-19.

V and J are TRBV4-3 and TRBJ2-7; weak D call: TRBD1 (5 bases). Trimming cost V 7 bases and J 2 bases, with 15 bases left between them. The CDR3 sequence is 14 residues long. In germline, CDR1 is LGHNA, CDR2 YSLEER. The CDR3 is CASTKRGSTYEQYF. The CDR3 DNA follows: TGCGCCAGCACCAAAAGGGGCAGCACCTACGAGCAGTACTTC.

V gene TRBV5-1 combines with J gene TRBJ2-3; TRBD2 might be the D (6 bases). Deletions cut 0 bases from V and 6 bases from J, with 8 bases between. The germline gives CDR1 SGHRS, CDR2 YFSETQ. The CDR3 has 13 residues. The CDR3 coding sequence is TGCGCCAGCAGCTTGGGGCGGGACGATACGCAGTATTTT. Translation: CASSLGRDDTQYF.

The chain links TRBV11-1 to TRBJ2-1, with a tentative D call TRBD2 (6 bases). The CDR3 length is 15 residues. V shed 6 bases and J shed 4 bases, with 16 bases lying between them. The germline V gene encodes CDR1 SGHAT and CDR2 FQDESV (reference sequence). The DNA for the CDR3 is TGTGCCAGCAGTCAAACGTCCGGGGGTTACAATGAGCAGTTCTTC. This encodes CASSQTSGGYNEQFF.

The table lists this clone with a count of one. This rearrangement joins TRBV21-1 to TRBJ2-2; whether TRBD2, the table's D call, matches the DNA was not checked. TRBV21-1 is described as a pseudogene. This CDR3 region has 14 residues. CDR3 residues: CASSKLGGSGELFF. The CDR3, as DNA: TGTGCCAGCAGCAAACTCGGGGGATCCGGGGAGCTGTTTTTT.

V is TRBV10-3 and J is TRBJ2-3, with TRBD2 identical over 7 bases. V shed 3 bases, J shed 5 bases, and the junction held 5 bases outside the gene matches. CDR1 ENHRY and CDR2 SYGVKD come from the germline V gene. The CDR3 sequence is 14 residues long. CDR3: CAISDGRFIDTQYF. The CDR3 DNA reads TGTGCCATCAGTGACGGGAGGTTCATAGATACGCAGTATTTT.

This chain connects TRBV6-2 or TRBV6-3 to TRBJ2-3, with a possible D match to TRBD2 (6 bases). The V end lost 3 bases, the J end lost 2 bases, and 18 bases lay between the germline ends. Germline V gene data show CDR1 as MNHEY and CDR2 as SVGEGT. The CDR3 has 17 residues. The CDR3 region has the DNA TGTGCCAGCAGTTATAGTTCTGGCGGGGAGCACACAGATACGCAGTATTTT. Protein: CASSYSSGGEHTDTQYF.

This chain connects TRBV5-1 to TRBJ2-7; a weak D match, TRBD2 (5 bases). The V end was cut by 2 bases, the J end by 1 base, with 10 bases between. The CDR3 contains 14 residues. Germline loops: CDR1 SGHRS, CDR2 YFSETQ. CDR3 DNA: TGCGCCAGCAGCTTTGGGGAGACATCCTACGAGCAGTACTTC. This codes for CASSFGETSYEQYF.

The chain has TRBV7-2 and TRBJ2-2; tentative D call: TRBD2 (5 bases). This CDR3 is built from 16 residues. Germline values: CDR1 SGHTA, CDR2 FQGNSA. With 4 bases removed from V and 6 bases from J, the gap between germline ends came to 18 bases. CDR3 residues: CASSSFYSDYAGELFF. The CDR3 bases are TGTGCCAGCAGCTCCTTTTATAGCGACTACGCCGGGGAGCTGTTTTTT.

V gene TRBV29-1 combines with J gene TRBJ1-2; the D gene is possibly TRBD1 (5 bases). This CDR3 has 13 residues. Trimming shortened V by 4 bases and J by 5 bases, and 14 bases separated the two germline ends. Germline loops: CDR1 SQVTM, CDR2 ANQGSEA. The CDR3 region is CSVGGRGSYGYTF. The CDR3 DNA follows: TGCAGCGTTGGGGGTCGGGGGAGTTATGGCTACACCTTC. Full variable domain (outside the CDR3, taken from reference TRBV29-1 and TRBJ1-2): SAVISQKPSRDICQRGTSLTIQCQVDSQVTMMFWYRQQPGQSLTLIATANQGSEATYESGFVIDKFPISRPNLTFSTLTVSNMSPEDSSIYLCSVGGRGSYGYTFGSGTRLTVV.

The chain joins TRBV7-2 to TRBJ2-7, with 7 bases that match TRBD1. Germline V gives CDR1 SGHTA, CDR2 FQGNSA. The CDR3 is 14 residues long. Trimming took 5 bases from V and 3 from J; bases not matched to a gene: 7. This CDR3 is CASSTLTGNYEQYF. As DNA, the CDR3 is TGTGCCAGCAGCACATTGACAGGGAACTACGAGCAGTACTTC.

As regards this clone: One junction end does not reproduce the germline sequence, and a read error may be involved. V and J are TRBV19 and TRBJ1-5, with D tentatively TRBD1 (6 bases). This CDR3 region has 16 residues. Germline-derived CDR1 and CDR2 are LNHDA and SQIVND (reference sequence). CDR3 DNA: TGTGCCAGTAGTAAGTTCGGCAGGGGTAGCGATCAGCCCCAGCATTTT. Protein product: CASSKFGRGSDQPQHF. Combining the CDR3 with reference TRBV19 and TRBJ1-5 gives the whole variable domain DGGITQSPKYLFRKEGQNVTLSCEQNLNHDAMYWYRQDPGQGLRLIYYSQIVNDFQKGDIAEGYSVSREKKESFPLTVTSAQKNPTAFYLCASSKFGRGSDQPQHFGDGTRLSIL.

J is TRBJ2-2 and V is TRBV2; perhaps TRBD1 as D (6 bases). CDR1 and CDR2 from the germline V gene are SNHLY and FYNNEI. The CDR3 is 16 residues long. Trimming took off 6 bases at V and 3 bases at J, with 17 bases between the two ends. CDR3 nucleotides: TGTGCCAGCAGCTCCCTTGGGGGCTGGGACACCGGGGAGCTGTTTTTT. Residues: CASSSLGGWDTGELFF.

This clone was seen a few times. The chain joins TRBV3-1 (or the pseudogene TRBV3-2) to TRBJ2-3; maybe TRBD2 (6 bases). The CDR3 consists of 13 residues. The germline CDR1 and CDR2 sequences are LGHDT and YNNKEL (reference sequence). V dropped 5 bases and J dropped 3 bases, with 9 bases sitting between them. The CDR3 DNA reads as TGTGCCAGCAGCACAAGCGGGACAGATACGCAGTATTTT. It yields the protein CASSTSGTDTQYF.

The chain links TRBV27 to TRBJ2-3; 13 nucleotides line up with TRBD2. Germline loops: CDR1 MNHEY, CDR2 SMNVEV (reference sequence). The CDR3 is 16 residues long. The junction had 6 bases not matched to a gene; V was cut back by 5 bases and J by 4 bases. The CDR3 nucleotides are TGTGCCAGCAGTCCGCGACTAGCGGGAGGCCCAGATACGCAGTATTTT. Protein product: CASSPRLAGGPDTQYF.

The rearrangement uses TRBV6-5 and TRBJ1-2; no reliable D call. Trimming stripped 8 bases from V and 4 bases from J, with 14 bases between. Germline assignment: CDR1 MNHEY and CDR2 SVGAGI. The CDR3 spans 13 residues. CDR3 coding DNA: TGTGCCAGCGCGGTGGATCGGGGCTATGGCTACACCTTC. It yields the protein CASAVDRGYGYTF.

CDR3 sequence (DNA): TGTGCCAGCCTTGGACTAGCGGGGGAGGTTTACGAGCAGTACTTC. Amino acids: CASLGLAGEVYEQYF. The chain carries TRBV18 and TRBJ2-7; 13 nucleotides agree with TRBD2. The CDR3 runs 15 residues. In germline, CDR1 is KGHSH, CDR2 LQKENI. V was pared by 8 bases and J by 4 bases, with 8 bases of the junction left unmatched.

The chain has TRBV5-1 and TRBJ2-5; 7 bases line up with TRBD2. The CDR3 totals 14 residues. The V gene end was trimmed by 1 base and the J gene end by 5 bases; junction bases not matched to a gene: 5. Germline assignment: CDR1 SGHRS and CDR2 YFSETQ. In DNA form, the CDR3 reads TGCGCCAGCAGCTTGCGGGGGAGGGAGGAGACCCAGTACTTC. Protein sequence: CASSLRGREETQYF.

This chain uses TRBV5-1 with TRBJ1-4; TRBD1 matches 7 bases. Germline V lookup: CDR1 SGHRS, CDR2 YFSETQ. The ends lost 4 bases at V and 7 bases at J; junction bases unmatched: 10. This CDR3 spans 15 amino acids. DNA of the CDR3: TGCGCCAGCAGCGCCGAGGGGGCGCGGGGTGAAAAACTGTTTTTT. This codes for CASSAEGARGEKLFF.